The rows below give T cell receptor beta chains drawn from one sample of a study of T cell responses to AZD1222 COVID-19 vaccine. Clones were sequenced by immunoSEQ multiplex PCR, and TCRdb holds only the in-frame ones, with some missing. Among over 130,000 clones listed, around 90% were seen once. Sequenced here: peripheral blood, sampled 28 days after the second AZD1222 dose. Every receptor here comes from an adult who received the AZD1222 COVID-19 vaccine. Each CDR3 is given with its conserved first and last residue. The D gene is left open where the match is weak. A clone size is listed for some rows: how often the clone was seen (once, few, many), or a class if it is expanded.

abundance,v_gene,d_gene,j_gene,CDR3nt,CDR3aa
-,TRBV21-1,-,TRBJ1-1,TGTGCCAGCATGTCGGCTTGGACTGAAGCTTTCTTT,CASMSAWTEAFF
-,TRBV20-1,TRBD1,TRBJ2-1,TGCAGTGCTAGTGGACAGGGGGCCTTCAATGAGCAGTTCTTC,CSASGQGAFNEQFF
-,TRBV3-1/TRBV3-2,-,TRBJ1-6,TGTGCCAGCAGCCAAGCTGTCGGCGGCGAGTCACCCCTCCACTTT,CASSQAVGGESPLHF
-,TRBV10-1,-,TRBJ2-7,TGCGCCAGCAGTGAAGGACCGGGGAGTGGCGAGCAGTACTTC,CASSEGPGSGEQYF
-,TRBV27,-,TRBJ1-2,TGTGCCAGCAGTTTATCGGGACAACCGGGGTATGGCTACACCTTC,CASSLSGQPGYGYTF
once,TRBV7-6,TRBD2,TRBJ2-1,TGTGCCAGCAGCTTAGGACTAGCGGAAGACAATGAGCAGTTCTTC,CASSLGLAEDNEQFF
-,TRBV6-6,TRBD1,TRBJ1-1,TGTGCCAGCAACCCAAGACAGGGGAGGACTGAAGCTTTCTTT,CASNPRQGRTEAFF
-,TRBV29-1,TRBD1,TRBJ1-5,TGCAGCGCCCAGGGGGGGCCCGACCAGCCCCAGCATTTT,CSAQGGPDQPQHF
-,TRBV7-8,TRBD1,TRBJ1-2,TGTGCCAGCAGTAAAGGGACAGGGGGCGGTCATGGCTACACCTTC,CASSKGTGGGHGYTF
-,TRBV19,-,TRBJ1-2,TGTGCCAGTAGAAGGCAGAGCAATATGTACTATGGCTACACCTTC,CASRRQSNMYYGYTF
-,TRBV11-3,TRBD2,TRBJ2-3,TGTGCCAGCAGCTCCTCACTAGCGGGAGTTGCAGATACGCAGTATTTT,CASSSSLAGVADTQYF
-,TRBV12-3/TRBV12-4,-,TRBJ2-3,TGTGCCAGCAGTTTGTCAGATACGCAGTATTTT,CASSLSDTQYF
-,TRBV19,TRBD2,TRBJ2-2,TGTGCCAGTAGTCTTACTAGCGGAGGCGGGGAGCTGTTTTTT,CASSLTSGGGELFF
-,TRBV6-5,-,TRBJ1-3,TGTGCCAGCATGAGGGGGTACTCTGGAAACACCATATATTTT,CASMRGYSGNTIYF
once,TRBV6-5,-,TRBJ1-2,TGTGCCAGCAGAACGCTGGGCTATGGCTACACCTTC,CASRTLGYGYTF
-,TRBV6-4,-,TRBJ2-7,TGTGCCAGCAGTGACCTACCCTGGGAGCAGTACTTC,CASSDLPWEQYF
once,TRBV14,-,TRBJ2-3,TGTGCCAGCAGCCAAGGCACAGATACGCAGTATTTT,CASSQGTDTQYF
-,TRBV11-2,-,TRBJ1-3,TGTGCCAGCAGCTCCGGGGACACCACATCCTCTGGAAACACCATATATTTT,CASSSGDTTSSGNTIYF
-,TRBV20-1,-,TRBJ2-7,TGCAGTGCTAGTGGGGAGGGGGTGACCTACGAGCAGTACTTC,CSASGEGVTYEQYF
-,TRBV19,-,TRBJ1-1,TGTGCCAGTAGTACAGGCCCGGGCACGAACACTGAAGCTTTCTTT,CASSTGPGTNTEAFF
-,TRBV2,-,TRBJ2-1,TGTGCCAGCAGTGCGAGCTTTCCCTACAATGAGCAGTTCTTC,CASSASFPYNEQFF
-,TRBV5-4,TRBD2,TRBJ2-7,TGTGCCAGCAGCTTTACGGGAGGAAAATACGAGCAGTACTTC,CASSFTGGKYEQYF
-,TRBV27,TRBD2,TRBJ2-3,TGTGCCAGCAGTTCGCTAGCGGGAGTGGTGACAGATACGCAGTATTTT,CASSSLAGVVTDTQYF
-,TRBV7-9,-,TRBJ1-4,TGTGCCAGCAGCTTGGGGAGTGAAAAACTGTTTTTT,CASSLGSEKLFF
-,TRBV6-5,-,TRBJ1-2,TGTGCCAGCAGTTTGTCAGGGACGGCGGGCTACACCTTC,CASSLSGTAGYTF
-,TRBV9,-,TRBJ1-3,TGTGCCAGCAGCGTGTCCGGGTCCAGCTCTGGAAACACCATATATTTT,CASSVSGSSSGNTIYF
once,TRBV28,-,TRBJ2-5,TGTGCCAGCAGTTTAGTGGCAGATCAAGAGACCCAGTACTTC,CASSLVADQETQYF
few,TRBV14,-,TRBJ1-1,TGTGCCAGCAGCCAGGTACAGGGAGCTGAAGCTTTCTTT,CASSQVQGAEAFF
-,TRBV7-9,TRBD1,TRBJ2-1,TGTGCCAGCAGCCCCGGGGAGGGGACAGGGGATGGTGAGCAGTTCTTC,CASSPGEGTGDGEQFF
-,TRBV7-8,TRBD1,TRBJ1-1,TGTGCCAGCACCCCGGGACAGGTTAACACTGAAGCTTTCTTT,CASTPGQVNTEAFF
-,TRBV29-1,TRBD1,TRBJ2-2,TGCAGCGTATGGGACAGGGGCCCATCAGAAAGAACCGGGGAGCTGTTTTTT,CSVWDRGPSERTGELFF
-,TRBV6-5,-,TRBJ1-2,TGTGCCAGCACCGAAGGAGGACGGGGCTACACCTTC,CASTEGGRGYTF
-,TRBV27,-,TRBJ1-2,TGTGCCAGCAGTCCACTCGGGAGCGGGCATGGCTACACCTTC,CASSPLGSGHGYTF
once,TRBV27,TRBD1,TRBJ2-7,TGTGCCAGCAGCCCTATGACAGGGATGGCGATCTACGAGCAGTACTTC,CASSPMTGMAIYEQYF
-,TRBV19,-,TRBJ1-1,TGTGCCAGTAGTATGAGAGGGGGGACTACTGAAGCTTTCTTT,CASSMRGGTTEAFF
-,TRBV2,-,TRBJ1-1,TGTGCCAGCAGATATCCAAAAGACAGCCAAGTGAACACTGAAGCTTTCTTT,CASRYPKDSQVNTEAFF
-,TRBV5-1,-,TRBJ2-6,TGCGCCAGCAGCTTGTATCTCAATTTCCCTGGGGCCAACGTCCTGACTTTC,CASSLYLNFPGANVLTF
-,TRBV6-5,-,TRBJ2-5,TGTGCCAGCGGGCGTGCAGAGACCCAGTACTTC,CASGRAETQYF
-,TRBV6-5,-,TRBJ2-7,TGTGCCAGCACCGAATGGGACCCAGCCTACGAGCAGTACTTC,CASTEWDPAYEQYF
-,TRBV6-6,TRBD1,TRBJ1-5,TGTGCCAGCAGTTACGAGGGGGCTCGCAATCAGCCCCAGCATTTT,CASSYEGARNQPQHF
-,TRBV2,TRBD2,TRBJ2-1,TGTGCCAGCAGTGAACTATGGCTAGCGGGAGGGCCGAGCTCCTACAATGAGCAGTTCTTC,CASSELWLAGGPSSYNEQFF
once,TRBV5-6,-,TRBJ2-6,TGTGCCAGCAGCCTAGGGATTTCTGGGGCCAACGTCCTGACTTTC,CASSLGISGANVLTF
-,TRBV6-5,TRBD2,TRBJ2-2,TGTGCCAGCCCCGGACTAGCCGGCGGGGAGCTGTTTTTT,CASPGLAGGELFF
-,TRBV7-8,-,TRBJ2-2,TGTGCCAGCAGCTTAGTGGGGGCCGGGGAGCTGTTTTTT,CASSLVGAGELFF
-,TRBV6-5,-,TRBJ1-6,TGTGCCAGCAGTCTCAGGGAGCGAATTTCACCCCTCCACTTT,CASSLRERISPLHF
-,TRBV5-3,-,TRBJ2-6,TGTGCCAGAAATGTGAAGTCCAGGGATTTACCCGGGGCCAACGTCCTGACTTTC,CARNVKSRDLPGANVLTF
few,TRBV14,TRBD2,TRBJ2-1,TGTGCCAGCAGCCAAGACGAGTCCGGACTAGCAGAGAAGCAGTTCTTC,CASSQDESGLAEKQFF
-,TRBV6-5,-,TRBJ1-1,TGTGCCAGCATAGGAGAAGATACTGAAGCTTTCTTT,CASIGEDTEAFF
-,TRBV2,-,TRBJ1-3,TGTGCCAGCAGTGGGGGGACTGGAAACACCATATATTTT,CASSGGTGNTIYF
-,TRBV4-1,-,TRBJ1-4,TGCGCCAGCAGCCCAACCCAAGGCACTAATGAAAAACTGTTTTTT,CASSPTQGTNEKLFF
-,TRBV11-2,TRBD2,TRBJ2-5,TGTGCCAGCAGCTCCGGGACTAGGCGTGGGACCCAGTACTTC,CASSSGTRRGTQYF
-,TRBV2,-,TRBJ1-5,TGTGCCAGCAGTGGGGGGAATAGCAATCAGCCCCAGCATTTT,CASSGGNSNQPQHF
few,TRBV19,TRBD1,TRBJ2-7,TGTGCCAGTAGTCTCCGGGACAGCTCCTACGAGCAGTACTTC,CASSLRDSSYEQYF
-,TRBV6-6,TRBD1,TRBJ1-1,TGTGCCAGCACGGGACAGGTAACTGAAGCTTTCTTT,CASTGQVTEAFF
-,TRBV7-6,-,TRBJ1-1,TGTGCCAGCAGCTTAGAGGTAAGGCCGACCCCAGCTTTCTTT,CASSLEVRPTPAFF
-,TRBV5-1,-,TRBJ1-5,TGCGCCAGCAGCTTGGAGGCAGGGTATCAGCCCCAGCATTTT,CASSLEAGYQPQHF
-,TRBV27,TRBD2,TRBJ2-2,TGTGCCAGCAGTTTATCTCTAGCGGGGAAAGCCGGGGAGCTGTTTTTT,CASSLSLAGKAGELFF
-,TRBV6-5,-,TRBJ2-2,TGTGCCAGCAGCCGCAGAGACTCCAACACCGGGGAGCTGTTTTTT,CASSRRDSNTGELFF
-,TRBV15,-,TRBJ2-7,TGTGCCACCAGCAGAGAAGGACAGAACTCCTACGAGCAGTACTTC,CATSREGQNSYEQYF
-,TRBV5-1,TRBD1,TRBJ1-4,TGCGCCAGCAGCTTGGCCCCACAGGGGGCTGGGGAAAAACTGTTTTTT,CASSLAPQGAGEKLFF